These T cell receptor beta chains were read from a single sample in a study of neoadjuvant anti-PD-1 for oral cavity cancer. Clones were sequenced by immunoSEQ multiplex PCR, and TCRdb holds only the in-frame ones, with some missing. The sample shows 65,000 to 95,000 clones, roughly 80% of them seen only once. The starting material was PBMCs, obtained before nivolumab (anti-PD-1) treatment. Every receptor here comes from a person between 35 and 79 years old with oral cavity squamous cell carcinoma. Each CDR3 is given with its conserved first and last residue. Each record gives: clone size, D gene, V gene, J gene, CDR3 protein, CDR3 DNA. A D gene is named only where the DNA matches it firmly. Clone size is shown for a subset of rows, as once, few, many or a class of expanded clone.

clone_size: NA; d_call: NA; v_call: TRBV5-1; j_call: TRBJ2-1; cdr3_aa: CASSTGTPKLGEQFF; cdr3_nt: TGCGCCAGCAGCACAGGGACACCCAAGTTGGGTGAGCAGTTCTTC
clone_size: NA; d_call: TRBD1; v_call: TRBV7-2; j_call: TRBJ1-5; cdr3_aa: CASSVNRGVQPQHF; cdr3_nt: TGTGCCAGCAGCGTCAACAGGGGCGTGCAGCCCCAGCATTTT
clone_size: NA; d_call: NA; v_call: TRBV19; j_call: TRBJ2-4; cdr3_aa: CASTGGGALAKNIQYF; cdr3_nt: TGTGCCAGTACGGGTGGGGGGGCTCTAGCCAAAAACATTCAGTACTTC
clone_size: NA; d_call: NA; v_call: TRBV7-2; j_call: TRBJ1-2; cdr3_aa: CASSVDIGSYGYTF; cdr3_nt: TGTGCCAGCAGCGTCGACATTGGAAGCTATGGCTACACCTTC
clone_size: NA; d_call: NA; v_call: TRBV5-6; j_call: TRBJ1-4; cdr3_aa: CASSLAGNEKLFF; cdr3_nt: TGTGCCAGCAGCTTGGCCGGGAATGAAAAACTGTTTTTT
clone_size: NA; d_call: TRBD2; v_call: TRBV11-3; j_call: TRBJ2-2; cdr3_aa: CASSSRGAGIREGELFF; cdr3_nt: TGTGCCAGCAGCTCCCGGGGAGCGGGAATCCGGGAGGGGGAGCTGTTTTTT
clone_size: NA; d_call: NA; v_call: TRBV29-1; j_call: TRBJ2-2; cdr3_aa: CSVEDRGRPRGGELFF; cdr3_nt: TGCAGCGTTGAAGATCGGGGGCGGCCCCGGGGCGGGGAGCTGTTTTTT
clone_size: few; d_call: NA; v_call: TRBV6-1; j_call: TRBJ1-3; cdr3_aa: CASSEQGSSGNTIYF; cdr3_nt: TGTGCCAGCAGTGAACAGGGAAGCTCTGGAAACACCATATATTTT
clone_size: NA; d_call: NA; v_call: TRBV4-1; j_call: TRBJ2-7; cdr3_aa: CASSQDGAGKDYEQYF; cdr3_nt: TGCGCCAGCAGCCAAGATGGGGCAGGGAAGGACTACGAGCAGTACTTC
clone_size: NA; d_call: TRBD1; v_call: TRBV11-2; j_call: TRBJ1-4; cdr3_aa: CASSLLTGNEKLFF; cdr3_nt: TGTGCCAGCAGCCTACTGACAGGGAATGAAAAACTGTTTTTT
clone_size: once; d_call: NA; v_call: TRBV11-2; j_call: TRBJ2-7; cdr3_aa: CASSAAAQTNYEQYF; cdr3_nt: TGTGCCAGCAGCGCGGCAGCCCAGACCAACTACGAGCAGTACTTC
clone_size: NA; d_call: NA; v_call: TRBV6-1; j_call: TRBJ1-3; cdr3_aa: CASSDRPSGNTIYF; cdr3_nt: TGTGCCAGCAGTGATAGACCCTCTGGAAACACCATATATTTT
clone_size: once; d_call: NA; v_call: TRBV29-1; j_call: TRBJ2-3; cdr3_aa: CSVERTQYF; cdr3_nt: TGCAGCGTTGAACGGACGCAGTATTTT
clone_size: NA; d_call: TRBD2; v_call: TRBV11-2; j_call: TRBJ2-3; cdr3_aa: CASSSAGGATDTQYF; cdr3_nt: TGTGCCAGCAGCTCCGCGGGAGGCGCCACAGATACGCAGTATTTT
clone_size: NA; d_call: NA; v_call: TRBV5-5; j_call: TRBJ1-2; cdr3_aa: CASSLGPYGYTF; cdr3_nt: TGTGCCAGCAGCTTGGGCCCATATGGCTACACCTTC
clone_size: NA; d_call: NA; v_call: TRBV28; j_call: TRBJ2-7; cdr3_aa: CASIGDRYYEQYF; cdr3_nt: TGTGCCAGCATTGGAGACAGGTACTACGAGCAGTACTTC
clone_size: NA; d_call: NA; v_call: TRBV2; j_call: TRBJ2-3; cdr3_aa: CASSEQSTDTQYF; cdr3_nt: TGTGCCAGCAGTGAACAAAGCACAGATACGCAGTATTTT
clone_size: NA; d_call: NA; v_call: TRBV7-3; j_call: TRBJ2-3; cdr3_aa: CASSLGGADTQYF; cdr3_nt: TGTGCCAGCAGCTTAGGAGGGGCAGATACGCAGTATTTT
clone_size: NA; d_call: TRBD1; v_call: TRBV28; j_call: TRBJ2-6; cdr3_aa: CASTLGGAGANVLTF; cdr3_nt: TGTGCCAGCACTCTAGGGGGCGCTGGGGCCAACGTCCTGACTTTC
clone_size: NA; d_call: TRBD1; v_call: TRBV4-2; j_call: TRBJ2-2; cdr3_aa: CASSPTGDTGELFF; cdr3_nt: TGTGCCAGCAGCCCAACAGGGGACACCGGGGAGCTGTTTTTT
clone_size: NA; d_call: TRBD1; v_call: TRBV10-3; j_call: TRBJ1-3; cdr3_aa: CAISDNNRGGNTIYF; cdr3_nt: TGTGCCATCAGTGATAACAACAGGGGTGGAAACACCATATATTTT
clone_size: NA; d_call: NA; v_call: TRBV14; j_call: TRBJ2-3; cdr3_aa: CASSQDRAGHSDTQYF; cdr3_nt: TGTGCCAGCAGCCAAGATAGGGCGGGGCACTCGGATACGCAGTATTTT
clone_size: NA; d_call: NA; v_call: TRBV5-4; j_call: TRBJ1-2; cdr3_aa: CASSLDWTEDGYTF; cdr3_nt: TGTGCCAGCAGCTTGGACTGGACAGAGGATGGCTACACCTTC
clone_size: NA; d_call: NA; v_call: TRBV30; j_call: TRBJ1-1; cdr3_aa: CAWSVPSWNTEAFF; cdr3_nt: TGTGCCTGGAGTGTACCCTCCTGGAACACTGAAGCTTTCTTT
clone_size: NA; d_call: NA; v_call: TRBV11-1; j_call: TRBJ2-5; cdr3_aa: CASSQPGALETQYF; cdr3_nt: TGTGCCAGCAGCCAGCCTGGGGCATTGGAGACCCAGTACTTC
clone_size: NA; d_call: NA; v_call: TRBV5-1; j_call: TRBJ2-1; cdr3_aa: CASSLAQMYNEQFF; cdr3_nt: TGCGCCAGCAGCTTGGCCCAGATGTACAATGAGCAGTTCTTC
clone_size: NA; d_call: TRBD2; v_call: TRBV10-2; j_call: TRBJ2-1; cdr3_aa: CASSLSTSGSGEQFF; cdr3_nt: TGCGCCAGCAGTTTATCGACTAGCGGGAGTGGTGAGCAGTTCTTC
clone_size: NA; d_call: NA; v_call: TRBV6-1; j_call: TRBJ2-5; cdr3_aa: CASSEEGWTQYF; cdr3_nt: TGTGCCAGCAGTGAAGAGGGTTGGACCCAGTACTTC
clone_size: NA; d_call: TRBD2; v_call: TRBV6-6; j_call: TRBJ2-7; cdr3_aa: CASSYGLAVAYEQYF; cdr3_nt: TGTGCCAGCAGTTACGGACTAGCGGTCGCCTACGAGCAGTACTTC
clone_size: NA; d_call: TRBD1; v_call: TRBV7-6; j_call: TRBJ1-1; cdr3_aa: CASSLRTGNTEAFF; cdr3_nt: TGTGCCAGCAGCCTACGGACAGGGAACACTGAAGCTTTCTTT
clone_size: NA; d_call: TRBD1; v_call: TRBV7-8; j_call: TRBJ1-2; cdr3_aa: CASSPATGLYGYTF; cdr3_nt: TGTGCCAGCAGCCCCGCGACAGGGCTCTATGGCTACACCTTC
clone_size: few; d_call: NA; v_call: TRBV28; j_call: TRBJ2-2; cdr3_aa: CASRLVGGTGELFF; cdr3_nt: TGTGCCAGCAGACTAGTGGGGGGCACCGGGGAGCTGTTTTTT
clone_size: NA; d_call: NA; v_call: TRBV25-1; j_call: TRBJ2-1; cdr3_aa: CASSDGNKGDEQFF; cdr3_nt: TGTGCCAGCAGTGACGGCAATAAGGGGGATGAGCAGTTCTTC
clone_size: NA; d_call: NA; v_call: TRBV27; j_call: TRBJ1-1; cdr3_aa: CASGFLNTEAFF; cdr3_nt: TGTGCCAGCGGTTTTTTAAACACTGAAGCTTTCTTT